This T cell receptor beta chain was documented in a study of brain metastases from non-small cell lung cancer. Study-wide results and limits: Expanded T-cell clones appeared in 55% to 75% of brain metastases over primaries. Brain metastases had lower T-cell infiltration than primary tumors.

Some clones are missing from TCRdb's copy, which holds only in-frame ones; the method was immunoSEQ multiplex PCR. Altogether roughly 8,300 clones are present, 85% being singletons, with the ten largest covering around 4%. To note about this clone: Its cognate antigen is unknown.

The CDR3 is 15 residues long. V lost 2 bases to trimming and J lost 6 bases, with 14 bases between them. Germline V gene sequence: CDR1 SGHTA, CDR2 FQGTGA. This chain uses TRBV7-3 with TRBJ1-5, with no clear D. Sequenced input: primary lung tumor tissue. This clonotype originated in a donor at least 40 years old with non-small cell lung cancer. The CDR3 nucleotides read TGTGCCAGCAGCTTACCCCCCACCACCGGTCAGCCCCAGCATTTT. It yields the protein CASSLPPTTGQPQHF.